What follows are 14 T cell receptor beta chains derived from one specimen sequenced in a study of CD8+ T cells in alopecia areata. Extracted RNA was reverse transcribed, and the resulting cDNA served as sequencing template. Some clones are missing from TCRdb's copy, which holds only in-frame ones; the method was immunoSEQ multiplex PCR. The data hold about 120,000 clones, with 55% to 80% observed a single time. Sample: CD4+ T cells sorted from blood. The receptors here all came from a human donor in good health.

This chain uses TRBV2 with TRBJ1-2; 9 bases agree with TRBD1. J gave up 0 bases and V 4 bases, and 6 bases lay outside the gene matches. The CDR3 is 16 residues long. Germline loops: CDR1 SNHLY, CDR2 FYNNEI. The CDR3 loop reads CASSGDRATTNYGYTF. The CDR3 DNA reads TGTGCCAGCAGTGGGGACAGGGCAACTACTAACTATGGCTACACCTTC.

This clone was seen more than once but under ten times. J is TRBJ1-4 and V is TRBV29-1, with D perhaps matching TRBD1 (5 bases). The V and J ends lost 5 bases and 8 bases respectively, with 12 bases between them. CDR1 SQVTM and CDR2 ANQGSEA come from the germline V gene. The CDR3 totals 12 residues. Here the CDR3 reads CSVRQTTEKLFF. For the CDR3, the DNA is TGCAGCGTTCGACAGACTACCGAAAAACTGTTTTTT.

Of note for this clone: The sample carries other DNA sequences with the same CDR3. The chain carries TRBV29-1 and TRBJ1-2, with D unclear. Germline CDR1 reads SQVTM; CDR2 reads ANQGSEA. The V end was cut by 4 bases, the J end by 9 bases, with 3 bases between. This CDR3 comprises 8 residues. This CDR3 is CSVGSYTF. Here the CDR3 DNA reads TGCAGCGTTGGCAGCTACACCTTC. The whole variable domain, remainder taken from reference TRBV29-1 and TRBJ1-2, is SAVISQKPSRDICQRGTSLTIQCQVDSQVTMMFWYRQQPGQSLTLIATANQGSEATYESGFVIDKFPISRPNLTFSTLTVSNMSPEDSSIYLCSVGSYTFGSGTRLTVV.

The chain has TRBV25-1 and TRBJ1-2; possible D gene TRBD1, 6 bases. The CDR3 extends over 12 amino acids. CDR1 is MGHDK and CDR2 is SYGVNS in the germline V gene. The V end was cut by 4 bases, the J end by 7 bases, with 10 bases between. The CDR3 DNA is TGTGCCAGCAGTGGTACAGGGAGTGGCTACACCTTC. Protein: CASSGTGSGYTF.

V gene TRBV5-6 combines with J gene TRBJ2-5, with unresolved D. Germline V gene sequence: CDR1 SGHDT, CDR2 YYEEEE. The CDR3 length is 14 residues. The V and J ends lost 0 bases and 4 bases respectively, with 10 bases between them. The CDR3 DNA sequence: TGTGCCAGCAGCTTGGTTGGAGTCGGAGAGACCCAGTACTTC. Residues: CASSLVGVGETQYF.

This clone showed up just once. This rearrangement joins TRBV7-2 to TRBJ2-7; unclear D gene. This CDR3 spans 13 amino acids. V lost 5 bases and J lost 0, with 8 bases in between. Germline V CDR1 and CDR2: SGHTA, FQGNSA. The chain's CDR3 is CASSLGPSYEQYF. CDR3 in DNA: TGTGCCAGCAGCCTAGGGCCCTCCTACGAGCAGTACTTC.

This sequence joins TRBV7-3 and TRBJ2-5; 8 positions agree with TRBD2. The CDR3 extends over 14 amino acids. Germline V lookup: CDR1 SGHTA, CDR2 FQGTGA. V shed 1 base and J 3 bases; nucleotides not matched to a gene: 1. CDR3 region: CASSLSSGKETQYF. In DNA form, the CDR3 reads TGTGCCAGCAGCTTAAGTAGCGGGAAAGAGACCCAGTACTTC.

In its sample, this clone was seen a few times. The rearrangement joins TRBV9 to TRBJ2-2; TRBD1 agrees at 7 bases. V lost 4 bases, J lost 2 bases, and 5 bases stayed unmatched. CDR1 SGDLS and CDR2 YYNGEE come from the germline V gene. This CDR3 is 15 amino acids long. CDR3 DNA: TGTGCCAGCAGCCCGGGGACAGTTAACACCGGGGAGCTGTTTTTT. Its translation is CASSPGTVNTGELFF.

The chain links TRBV30 to TRBJ1-6, with D unclear. Germline V CDR1 and CDR2: GTSNPN, SVGIG (reference sequence). This CDR3 region has 11 residues. Trimming pared 0 bases from V and 10 bases from J, leaving 4 bases between. The CDR3 protein is CAWSVESPLHF. The CDR3 DNA sequence: TGTGCCTGGAGTGTAGAATCACCCCTCCACTTT.

The chain couples TRBV30 to TRBJ1-1, with D perhaps matching TRBD1 (5 bases). Trimming shortened V by 3 bases and J by 1 base, and 15 bases separated the two germline ends. There are 15 residues in the CDR3. Germline CDR1 reads GTSNPN; CDR2 reads SVGIG (reference sequence). CDR3 amino acids: CAWSKPGTGNTEAFF. In DNA form, the CDR3 reads TGTGCCTGGAGCAAACCAGGGACGGGGAACACTGAAGCTTTCTTT.

The chain combines TRBV6-5 with TRBJ1-2, with a possible D match to TRBD1 (5 bases). Germline V CDR1 and CDR2: MNHEY, SVGAGI. Trimming shortened V by 4 bases and J by 0 bases, and 9 bases separated the two germline ends. This CDR3 region has 14 residues. This CDR3 reads CASSSGGANYGYTF. The CDR3, as DNA: TGTGCCAGCAGTTCGGGGGGAGCTAACTATGGCTACACCTTC.

This sequence joins TRBV29-1 and TRBJ2-5; 8 nucleotides agree with TRBD2. V lost 7 bases and J lost 4; bases outside the gene matches: 5. Germline V gives CDR1 SQVTM, CDR2 ANQGSEA. This CDR3 region has 12 residues. The CDR3 nucleotides are TGCAGCGGCAGCGGGGGCGGAGAGACCCAGTACTTC. It translates to CSGSGGGETQYF. Looking up the rest from reference TRBV29-1 and TRBJ2-5 gives the full variable domain: SAVISQKPSRDICQRGTSLTIQCQVDSQVTMMFWYRQQPGQSLTLIATANQGSEATYESGFVIDKFPISRPNLTFSTLTVSNMSPEDSSIYLCSGSGGGETQYFGPGTRLLVL.

CDR3 nucleotides: TGCGCCAGCAGCCAAGACTCCAACTTCTATGGCTACACCTTC. It specifies CASSQDSNFYGYTF. V gene TRBV4-1 combines with J gene TRBJ1-2; D not resolved. The V end was cut by 0 bases, the J end by 4 bases, with 9 bases between. From germline, CDR1 is MGHRA and CDR2 YSYEKL. The CDR3 runs to 14 residues.

This clone was counted a few times. The gene calls are TRBV29-1 and TRBJ2-3; either TRBD1 or TRBD2 may fit D (5 bases each). Trimming cost V 4 bases and J 1 base, with 6 bases left between them. Per the germline V gene, CDR1 is SQVTM and CDR2 is ANQGSEA. The length of the CDR3 is 12 residues. In DNA, the CDR3 is TGCAGCGTTGGAGGGGGCACAGATACGCAGTATTTT. Its translation is CSVGGGTDTQYF.